The rows below give T cell receptor beta chains drawn from one sample of a study of T-cell reconstitution after alpha-beta-depleted transplantation in children. Via MiXCR, TCRdb re-called the PCR reads, giving one row per CDR3 protein. The table lists approximately 210,000 distinct CDR3 sequences, approximately 19% of them singletons, with 35% to 50% in the top ten. Sample: PBMCs, mostly from graft donor cells, taken 360 days after TCRalphabeta/CD19-depleted stem cell transplant. These receptors were collected from a male patient under 10 years old who had a stem cell transplant for acute lymphoblastic leukemia, so the T cells may come from the graft donor. Both conserved end residues are part of each CDR3. The order of the fields is clone size, D gene, CDR3 length, J gene, V gene, CDR3 DNA, CDR3 protein. The D gene is left open where the match is weak. Clone size is stated in some rows and not others, as once, few, many or a class when expanded.

many | . | 12 | TRBJ2-3 | TRBV29-1 | TGCAGCGTGGCGACAGGCACAGATACGCAGTATTTT | CSVATGTDTQYF
many | . | 16 | TRBJ2-2 | TRBV6-5 | TGTGCCAGCAGTAACGGCTGGGGCAGGACCACCGGGGAGCTGTTTTTT | CASSNGWGRTTGELFF
few | . | 12 | TRBJ2-1 | TRBV2 | TGTGCCAGCAGCAAGGGGGGGAGTGAGCAGTTCTTC | CASSKGGSEQFF
. | TRBD1 | 15 | TRBJ2-1 | TRBV2 | TGTGCCACGGGGGTTAGGGACAGGAGTTACAATGAGCAGTTCTTC | CATGVRDRSYNEQFF
. | TRBD1 | 14 | TRBJ1-6 | TRBV20-1 | TGCAGTGCGCGAGGGACAGACGGAAGTTCACCCCTCCACTTT | CSARGTDGSSPLHF
. | . | 17 | TRBJ2-1 | TRBV9 | TGTGCCAGCAGCGTAGGGGAGGGGGACTTTGCCGACAATGAGCAGTTCTTC | CASSVGEGDFADNEQFF
few | . | 16 | TRBJ2-5 | TRBV24-1 | TGTGCCACCAGTGGTCCGGGCCCCGGGGGACAAGAGACCCAGTACTTC | CATSGPGPGGQETQYF
. | . | 14 | TRBJ1-1 | TRBV5-1 | TGCGCCAGCAGAGGAAGGACGGTGAACACTGAAGCTTTCTTT | CASRGRTVNTEAFF
few | . | 13 | TRBJ1-2 | TRBV5-1 | TGCGCCAGCAGTTCACGGGGGGACTATGGCTACACCTTC | CASSSRGDYGYTF
few | . | 15 | TRBJ1-4 | TRBV11-2 | TGTGCCAGCAGTCCTTGGAAGGCCTATAATGAAAAACTGTTTTTT | CASSPWKAYNEKLFF
. | . | 15 | TRBJ2-3 | TRBV6-2/TRBV6-3 | TGTGCCAGCAGGGGGGGCGGTCCCCCCGCAGATACGCAGTATTTT | CASRGGGPPADTQYF
few | . | 13 | TRBJ2-7 | TRBV18 | TGTGCCAGCTCACTAGGGACGGTGGACGAGCAGTACTTC | CASSLGTVDEQYF
. | . | 17 | TRBJ2-7 | TRBV12-3/TRBV12-4 | TGTGCCAGCAGTTTGTATAGCGGTGTAGGGATAACCTACGAGCAGTACTTC | CASSLYSGVGITYEQYF
few | . | 14 | TRBJ2-2 | TRBV6-5 | TGTGCCAGCAGTTACGGGAGGGGGGTGGGGGAGCTGTTTTTT | CASSYGRGVGELFF
. | . | 18 | TRBJ1-5 | TRBV19 | TGTGCCAGTAGTATGCCCGGGGCAGTAGGATATAGCAATCAGCCCCAGCATTTT | CASSMPGAVGYSNQPQHF